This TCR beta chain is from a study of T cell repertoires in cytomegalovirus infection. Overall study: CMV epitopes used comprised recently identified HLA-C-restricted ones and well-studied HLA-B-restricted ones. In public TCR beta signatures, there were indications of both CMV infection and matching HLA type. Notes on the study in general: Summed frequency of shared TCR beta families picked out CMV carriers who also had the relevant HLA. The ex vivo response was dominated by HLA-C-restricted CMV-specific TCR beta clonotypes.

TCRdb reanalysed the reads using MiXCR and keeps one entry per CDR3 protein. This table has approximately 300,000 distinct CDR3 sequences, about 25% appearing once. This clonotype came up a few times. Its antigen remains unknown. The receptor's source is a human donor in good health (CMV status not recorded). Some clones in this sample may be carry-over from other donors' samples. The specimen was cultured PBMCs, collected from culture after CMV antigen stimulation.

CDR3 DNA: TGTGCCAGCAGTGGGAGCACCTACTACAATGAGCAGTTCTTC. It encodes CASSGSTYYNEQFF. The chain employs TRBV5-4 and TRBJ2-1, with a possible D match to TRBD2 (5 bases). V gave up 5 bases and J gave up 3 bases, with 12 bases separating them. The CDR3 is made up of 14 amino acids. CDR1 is SGHNT and CDR2 is YYREEE in the germline V gene (reference sequence). Full variable domain (remainder filled in from reference TRBV5-4 and TRBJ2-1): ETGVTQSPTHLIKTRGQQVTLRCSSQSGHNTVSWYQQALGQGPQFIFQYYREEENGRGNFPPRFSGLQFPNYSSELNVNALELDDSALYLCASSGSTYYNEQFFGPGTRLTVL.